Listed below are T cell receptor beta chains from one sample, sequenced in a study of shared clonotypes between healthy human individuals. TCRdb keeps only in-frame clones here, not all; method: immunoSEQ multiplex PCR. The table lists millions of clones, approximately 94% of them singletons. The sequencing sample was made of naive CD8+ T cells sorted from blood. The receptors here all came from a man between 18 and 29 years old in good health. Both conserved end residues are part of each CDR3. A D gene is named only where the DNA matches it firmly.

j_call d_call v_call cdr3_nt cdr3_aa
TRBJ1-5 TRBD1 TRBV19 TGTGCCAGCCAGGACAGGGAGGGTCAGCCCCAGCATTTT CASQDREGQPQHF
TRBJ1-5 TRBD1 TRBV9 TGTGCCAGCACGCCAGGGGGTTCCGTTCAGCCCCAGCATTTT CASTPGGSVQPQHF
TRBJ2-3 NA TRBV7-9 TGTGCCAGCAGCTCCCCCCAGGAGTCGGGAGATACGCAGTATTTT CASSSPQESGDTQYF
TRBJ2-1 TRBD2 TRBV7-9 TGTGCCAGCAGCTTAGAAGAGGGAGTTGGACTAGCGGGAGAAAATGAGCAGTTCTTC CASSLEEGVGLAGENEQFF
TRBJ2-4 NA TRBV4-2 TGTGCCAGCAGCCAAGATAATGTGTTGGACGGGGGTATCCTAGCCAAAAACATTCAGTACTTC CASSQDNVLDGGILAKNIQYF
TRBJ2-2 NA TRBV27 TGTGCCAGCAGTTTAGGAGTGAACACCGGGGAGCTGTTTTTT CASSLGVNTGELFF
TRBJ2-7 NA TRBV5-1 TGCGCCAGCAGCTTGGATTTCTACGAGCAGTACTTC CASSLDFYEQYF
TRBJ1-4 NA TRBV13 TGTGCCAGCAGCTTAGGCGGGCAGATGGGTAAACTGTTTTTT CASSLGGQMGKLFF
TRBJ1-2 NA TRBV4-3 TGCGCCAGCAGCCAAGATCTGGGGGGCGCGGACTATGGCTACACCTTC CASSQDLGGADYGYTF
TRBJ2-5 NA TRBV5-6 TGTGCCAGCAGCTGGGGGGACAGCCAAGAGACCCAGTACTTC CASSWGDSQETQYF
TRBJ2-7 NA TRBV2 TGTGCCAGCACACCGGAGGTAAACGAGCAGTACTTC CASTPEVNEQYF
TRBJ2-7 NA TRBV27 TGTGCCAGCAGTTTATCGAGCGGCCCCTACGAGCAGTACTTC CASSLSSGPYEQYF
TRBJ2-3 NA TRBV21-1 TGTGCCAGCAGCACTGACCGGACGGTATGGGTAGATACGCAGTATTTT CASSTDRTVWVDTQYF
TRBJ2-1 NA TRBV5-6 TGTGCCAGCAGCTTGGGCCTAGGTAATGAGCAGTTCTTC CASSLGLGNEQFF
TRBJ2-3 NA TRBV19 TGTGCCAGTAGTATTATAATGGCCTCAGATACGCAGTATTTT CASSIIMASDTQYF
TRBJ2-1 NA TRBV4-2 TGTGCCAGCAGCCAAGAGGCTAGCGACACCTACAATGAGCAGTTCTTC CASSQEASDTYNEQFF
TRBJ1-2 TRBD1 TRBV7-9 TGTGCCAGCAGCTCCGCAGGGGGCGCGATGTTTGTCGGCTACACCTTC CASSSAGGAMFVGYTF
TRBJ1-5 NA TRBV12-5 TGTGCTAGTGGTCCCCCCCGCGACGGTAGCAATCAGCCCCAGCATTTT CASGPPRDGSNQPQHF
TRBJ2-3 TRBD2 TRBV9 TGTGCCAGCAGCGTAGCTGGACTAGCGGGGGATACGCAGTATTTT CASSVAGLAGDTQYF
TRBJ2-7 NA TRBV11-2 TGTGCCAGCAGCCGTACTACAACTACCTACGAGCAGTACTTC CASSRTTTTYEQYF